One sample yielded the 32 T cell receptor beta chains listed below, sequenced in a study of cytotoxic CD8 clonotypes in ibrutinib-treated CLL. Profiled with immunoSEQ multiplex PCR; TCRdb holds only in-frame clones, not every one. The sample lists some 300,000 clones; roughly 85% were seen once. This sample comprised PBMCs, obtained before ibrutinib treatment. These TCRs come from a human donor with chronic lymphocytic leukemia.

This chain connects TRBV5-1 to TRBJ1-2; 8 bases map to TRBD1. The CDR3 runs to 15 residues. With 4 bases clipped from V and 6 bases from J, the junction kept 11 bases outside the gene matches. The V gene's germline CDR1 is SGHRS and CDR2 YFSETQ. The CDR3 sequence is CASSAGQGNLDGYTF. In DNA, the CDR3 is TGCGCCAGCAGCGCAGGACAGGGTAATCTCGATGGCTACACCTTC.

This sequence joins TRBV5-5 and TRBJ2-3; D uncertain. Trimming cost V 5 bases and J 4 bases, with 14 bases left between them. Germline V gene sequence: CDR1 SGHKS, CDR2 YYEKEE (reference sequence). CDR3 size: 14 residues. The CDR3 spells CASSRGHGADTQYF. DNA of the CDR3: TGTGCCAGCAGTCGAGGTCATGGGGCAGATACGCAGTATTTT.

V gene TRBV25-1 combines with J gene TRBJ2-3, with 10 bases matching TRBD2. V was pared by 10 bases and J by 5 bases, with 9 bases of the junction left unmatched. Germline values: CDR1 MGHDK, CDR2 SYGVNS. The CDR3 has 14 residues. DNA for the CDR3: TGTGCCACCTCCGGGACTAGCGTAGGAGATACGCAGTATTTT. The encoded protein is CATSGTSVGDTQYF.

This chain uses TRBV6-5 with TRBJ1-2; TRBD1 matches 7 bases. Per germline, CDR1 MNHEY and CDR2 SVGAGI. The CDR3 spans 15 residues. J gave up 3 bases and V 4 bases, and 8 bases lay outside the gene matches. The CDR3 reads CASSSRDRRYYGYTF. DNA for the CDR3: TGTGCCAGCAGTTCCCGGGACAGAAGATACTATGGCTACACCTTC.

This sequence joins TRBV2 and TRBJ2-7; no definite D call. Trimming cost V 0 bases and J 5 bases, with 11 bases left between them. Per germline, CDR1 SNHLY and CDR2 FYNNEI. CDR3 length equals 14 residues. The CDR3: CASSEAVFVDEQYF. CDR3 DNA sequence: TGTGCCAGCAGTGAAGCGGTATTCGTGGACGAGCAGTACTTC.

CDR3 DNA: TGTGCCACCAGCAGTCTTCGAGGCTCCTACGAGCAGTACTTC. This sequence encodes CATSSLRGSYEQYF. This chain connects TRBV15 to TRBJ2-7; D remains unclear. The germline V gene encodes CDR1 LNHNV and CDR2 YYDKDF (reference sequence). The CDR3 runs 14 residues. V lost 3 bases and J 0 bases, leaving 9 bases between the germline ends.

V gene TRBV28 combines with J gene TRBJ1-4; the D is unclear. This CDR3 is built from 14 residues. V lost 3 bases and J lost 2, with 7 bases in between. Per germline, CDR1 MDHEN and CDR2 SYDVKM. Here the CDR3 DNA reads TGTGCCAGCAGTTTTTCGGGGACTAATGAAAAACTGTTTTTT. Amino acid sequence: CASSFSGTNEKLFF.

This clone was counted only a few times. This chain uses TRBV7-9 with TRBJ2-7, with 8 bases aligning to TRBD2. The CDR3 is 15 amino acids. The germline V gene encodes CDR1 SEHNR and CDR2 FQNEAQ (reference sequence). J gave up 2 bases and V 5 bases, and 8 bases lay outside the gene matches. The CDR3 DNA reads as TGTGCCAGCAGCGCTTCCTTAGCGGGACCCTACGAGCAGTACTTC. This gives the protein CASSASLAGPYEQYF.

V usage is TRBV5-1 and J usage is TRBJ1-3; unclear D gene. This CDR3 contains 14 residues. V was shortened by 1 base and J by 2 bases, with 7 bases between the two germline ends. CDR1 is SGHRS and CDR2 is YFSETQ in the germline V gene. The CDR3, as DNA: TGCGCCAGCAGCTTGCTAGGGCCTGGAAACACCATATATTTT. Translation: CASSLLGPGNTIYF.

This rearrangement joins TRBV19 to TRBJ2-1; either TRBD1 or TRBD2 may fit D (5 bases each). CDR3 length: 14 residues. V was cut by 6 bases and J by 5 bases, with 14 bases left in between. Germline assignment: CDR1 LNHDA and CDR2 SQIVND (reference sequence). CDR3 coding DNA: TGTGCCAGTAGGAGGGGTCCCCAGGACAATGAGCAGTTCTTC. Encoded protein: CASRRGPQDNEQFF. The variable domain in full, with the rest retrieved from reference TRBV19 and TRBJ2-1, is DGGITQSPKYLFRKEGQNVTLSCEQNLNHDAMYWYRQDPGQGLRLIYYSQIVNDFQKGDIAEGYSVSREKKESFPLTVTSAQKNPTAFYLCASRRGPQDNEQFFGPGTRLTVL.

The table lists this clone with a few counts. The sample has other DNA sequences that encode this CDR3 too. The chain carries TRBV4-3 and TRBJ2-1; tentatively, D is TRBD1 or TRBD2 (5 bases each). The CDR3 has 14 amino acids. Trimming pared 3 bases from V and 0 bases from J, leaving 6 bases between. The V gene's germline CDR1 is LGHNA and CDR2 YSLEER. The CDR3 coding sequence is TGCGCCAGCAGCCAGGGGGACTCCTACAATGAGCAGTTCTTC. Translating gives CASSQGDSYNEQFF.

The J gene is TRBJ2-2, the V gene TRBV7-8; 13 bases line up with TRBD2. J lost 2 bases, V lost 5 bases, and 17 bases had no gene match. Germline lookup yields CDR1 SGHVS and CDR2 FQNEAQ. The CDR3 sequence is 21 residues long. The CDR3 nucleotides are TGTGCCAGCAGCCCCTTGCGATCGAGGACTAGCGGGAGTGTAAACACCGGGGAGCTGTTTTTT. This gives the protein CASSPLRSRTSGSVNTGELFF.

The chain uses TRBV2 and TRBJ2-2; 7 bases map to TRBD1. Germline assignment: CDR1 SNHLY and CDR2 FYNNEI. CDR3 length: 14 amino acids. J lost 1 base, V lost 6 bases, and 2 bases had no gene match. The CDR3 region is CASSDRENTGELFF. In nucleotides, the CDR3 is TGTGCCAGCAGCGACAGGGAGAACACCGGGGAGCTGTTTTTT.

The gene calls are TRBV5-6 and TRBJ2-7; tentatively, D is TRBD1 (6 bases). The ends were cut back, 0 bases at V and 4 bases at J, with 11 bases in the middle. This CDR3 spans 14 amino acids. Germline V gene sequence: CDR1 SGHDT, CDR2 YYEEEE. CDR3 sequence: CASSLGTVEYEQYF. The CDR3 DNA is TGTGCCAGCAGCTTGGGGACAGTCGAATACGAGCAGTACTTC.

The chain couples TRBV6-1 to TRBJ1-5; a weak D match, TRBD1 (6 bases). Germline V gene data show CDR1 as MNHNS and CDR2 as SASEGT. There are 14 residues in the CDR3. V was shortened by 7 bases and J by 7 bases, with 17 bases between the two germline ends. The CDR3 sequence is CASTVGGDFQPQHF. DNA of the CDR3: TGTGCCAGCACGGTGGGGGGCGACTTCCAGCCCCAGCATTTT.

The sample holds a few counts of this clone. The chain is built from TRBV5-1 and TRBJ2-1; 7 nucleotides agree with TRBD2. The germline CDR1 and CDR2 sequences are SGHRS and YFSETQ. V was pared by 0 bases and J by 5 bases, with 5 bases of the junction left unmatched. CDR3 length equals 15 residues. CDR3 in amino acids: CASSLAGRENNEQFF. DNA for the CDR3: TGCGCCAGCAGCTTGGCCGGGCGGGAGAACAATGAGCAGTTCTTC.

The chain joins TRBV30 to TRBJ2-3; a possible D gene is TRBD1 (6 bases). Germline V gene sequence: CDR1 GTSNPN, CDR2 SVGIG (reference sequence). The CDR3 sequence is 14 residues long. Trimming removed 7 bases at V and 2 bases at J, with 16 bases between. The CDR3 here is CALPGQQNTDTQYF. The CDR3 nucleotides are TGTGCCTTACCGGGACAACAAAACACAGATACGCAGTATTTT.

This clone was observed a handful of times. As DNA, the CDR3 is TGTGCCAGCAGCCAGGGGACTAGCAGGAATGAGCAGTTCTTC. It yields the protein CASSQGTSRNEQFF. The chain links TRBV4-2 to TRBJ2-1; TRBD2 aligns across 9 bases. V gave up 3 bases and J gave up 7 bases; unmatched junction bases: 4. The CDR3 extends over 14 amino acids. Germline V gene lookup returns CDR1 LGHNA and CDR2 YNFKEQ.

In DNA form, the CDR3 reads TGTGCCAGCAGCTCGGGAATAAAGGGAGGGGTTCATAGATACAATGAGCAGTTCTTC. The encoded protein is CASSSGIKGGVHRYNEQFF. The chain combines TRBV9 with TRBJ2-1; 7 bases are shared with TRBD2. Germline CDR1 SGDLS, CDR2 YYNGEE. V shed 4 bases, J shed 4 bases, and the junction held 20 bases outside the gene matches. CDR3 length: 19 residues. Supplemented by reference TRBV9 and TRBJ2-1, the full variable domain reads DSGVTQTPKHLITATGQRVTLRCSPRSGDLSVYWYQQSLDQGLQFLIQYYNGEERAKGNILERFSAQQFPDLHSELNLSSLELGDSALYFCASSSGIKGGVHRYNEQFFGPGTRLTVL.

V usage is TRBV30 and J usage is TRBJ2-7, with 9 bases aligning to TRBD2. Germline V gene lookup returns CDR1 GTSNPN and CDR2 SVGIG (reference sequence). This CDR3 region has 17 residues. The trim removed 8 bases at V and 3 bases at J, leaving 20 bases unmatched. In nucleotides, the CDR3 is TGTGCCAGAAGCTCCGGGACTAGCCTACAGAGGGGCTACGAGCAGTACTTC. Amino acid sequence: CARSSGTSLQRGYEQYF.

The chain has TRBV2 and TRBJ1-2; a weak D match, TRBD1 (6 bases). This CDR3 region has 16 residues. Trimming shortened V by 6 bases and J by 3 bases, and 20 bases separated the two germline ends. Germline lookup yields CDR1 SNHLY and CDR2 FYNNEI. The CDR3 DNA sequence: TGTGCCAGCAGGGTCGTTTGGGGGGCTCCCGACTATGGCTACACCTTC. Amino acid sequence: CASRVVWGAPDYGYTF.

The J gene is TRBJ2-1, the V gene TRBV6-1; D is unclear. The CDR3 length is 14 residues. Germline V CDR1 and CDR2: MNHNS, SASEGT. Trimming shortened V by 2 bases and J by 3 bases, and 8 bases separated the two germline ends. CDR3 bases: TGTGCCAGCAGTGAATATGTGAACTACAATGAGCAGTTCTTC. Its protein is CASSEYVNYNEQFF.

V usage is TRBV19 and J usage is TRBJ2-1, with 12 positions matching TRBD2. V trimming: 8 bases; J trimming: 6 bases; junction bases outside the gene matches: 11. Germline loops: CDR1 LNHDA, CDR2 SQIVND (reference sequence). The CDR3 contains 16 residues. The CDR3 DNA sequence: TGTGCCAGTGGGACTAGCGGGTTCGGAGGAGTCAATGAGCAGTTCTTC. Translating gives CASGTSGFGGVNEQFF.

This chain joins TRBV7-2 and TRBJ1-2; 7 bases match TRBD1. The germline V gene has CDR1 SGHTA and CDR2 FQGNSA. The trim removed 6 bases at V and 6 bases at J, leaving 4 bases unmatched. CDR3 length equals 12 residues. CDR3 DNA sequence: TGTGCCAGCAGGTCCACAGGGGATGGCTACACCTTC. Its protein is CASRSTGDGYTF. Using reference TRBV7-2 and TRBJ1-2 for the parts outside the CDR3, the full variable domain is GAGVSQSPSNKVTEKGKDVELRCDPISGHTALYWYRQSLGQGLEFLIYFQGNSAPDKSGLPSDRFSAERTGGSVSTLTIQRTQQEDSAVYLCASRSTGDGYTFGSGTRLTVV.

The chain joins TRBV5-4 to TRBJ2-7, with 11 bases aligning to TRBD2. Germline V gene data show CDR1 as SGHNT and CDR2 as YYREEE (reference sequence). V lost 0 bases to trimming and J lost 0 bases; unmatched junction nucleotides: 2. The CDR3 contains 16 residues. CDR3 DNA: TGTGCCAGCAGCTTGGGCACTAGCGGGAGCTCCTACGAGCAGTACTTC. It yields the protein CASSLGTSGSSYEQYF.

This chain links TRBV15 with TRBJ2-7; possible D gene TRBD2, 7 bases. The CDR3 totals 14 residues. Germline V lookup: CDR1 LNHNV, CDR2 YYDKDF (reference sequence). Trimming took 8 bases from V and 4 from J, leaving 18 bases between them. In DNA, the CDR3 is TGTGCCACCTCGAAGGGGGAGGGCCGATACGAGCAGTACTTC. As protein: CATSKGEGRYEQYF.

The chain employs TRBV10-3 and TRBJ2-7, with 7 bases fitting TRBD2. Germline loops: CDR1 ENHRY, CDR2 SYGVKD. The CDR3 covers 15 residues. J lost 4 bases, V lost 2 bases, and 8 bases had no gene match. The CDR3, as DNA: TGTGCCATCAGTGAGATGAGGGAGGGAATGTACGAGCAGTACTTC. It translates to CAISEMREGMYEQYF.

V gene TRBV29-1 combines with J gene TRBJ2-1; 14 bases agree with TRBD2. Germline assignment: CDR1 SQVTM and CDR2 ANQGSEA. Trimming at V came to 7 bases and at J to 9 bases, leaving 5 bases not matched to a gene. The CDR3 loop spans 13 amino acids. The DNA for the CDR3 is TGCAGCGCAGGGACTAGCGGGAGTGGTGAGCAGTTCTTC. Protein sequence: CSAGTSGSGEQFF.

The chain links TRBV4-1 to TRBJ2-3; 14 bases are a match to TRBD2. Germline V lookup: CDR1 MGHRA, CDR2 YSYEKL. The CDR3 contains 17 residues. The J segment lost 10 bases and the V segment lost 1 base, leaving 10 bases of the junction unmatched. The CDR3: CASSQAMRLAGGSAQYF. The CDR3 DNA follows: TGCGCCAGCAGCCAAGCTATGAGACTAGCGGGAGGGTCTGCGCAGTATTTT.

This chain uses TRBV6-6 with TRBJ1-5, with D possibly being TRBD1 (5 bases). The CDR3 consists of 15 residues. The V and J ends lost 6 bases and 1 base respectively, with 13 bases between them. The germline V gene has CDR1 MNHNY and CDR2 SVGAGI (reference sequence). The CDR3: CASRDDSWSNQPQHF. In nucleotides, the CDR3 is TGTGCCAGCAGAGACGACAGTTGGAGCAATCAGCCCCAGCATTTT.

The J gene is TRBJ2-1, the V gene TRBV9; TRBD2 matches 10 bases. Germline lookup yields CDR1 SGDLS and CDR2 YYNGEE. The CDR3 has 15 amino acids. With V trimmed by 0 bases and J by 9 bases, 6 bases remained unmatched. In DNA, the CDR3 is TGTGCCAGCAGCGTAGCCCCAGCGGGAGGGAGTGAGCAGTTCTTC. This codes for CASSVAPAGGSEQFF.

This chain connects TRBV27 to TRBJ1-1; D is perhaps TRBD1 (6 bases). V was pared by 6 bases and J by 3 bases, with 14 bases between. There are 14 residues in the CDR3. Looked up from germline, CDR1 is MNHEY and CDR2 is SMNVEV (reference sequence). The CDR3 DNA reads TGTGCCAGCAGCCCTCAGGGGCGGTACACTGAAGCTTTCTTT. This sequence encodes CASSPQGRYTEAFF.